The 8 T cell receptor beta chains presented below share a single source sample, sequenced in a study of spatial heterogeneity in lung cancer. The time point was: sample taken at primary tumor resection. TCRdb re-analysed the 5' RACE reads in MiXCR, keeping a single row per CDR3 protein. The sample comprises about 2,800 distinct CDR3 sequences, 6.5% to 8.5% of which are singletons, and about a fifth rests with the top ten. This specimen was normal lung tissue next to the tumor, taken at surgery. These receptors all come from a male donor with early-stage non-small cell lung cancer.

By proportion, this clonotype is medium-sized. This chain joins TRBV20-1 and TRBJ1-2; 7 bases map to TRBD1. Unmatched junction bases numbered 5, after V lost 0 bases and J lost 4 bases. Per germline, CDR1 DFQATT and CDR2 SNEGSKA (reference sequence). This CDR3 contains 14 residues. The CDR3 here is CSARDPQGIYGYTF. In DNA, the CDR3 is TGCAGTGCTAGAGATCCACAGGGGATCTATGGCTACACCTTC.

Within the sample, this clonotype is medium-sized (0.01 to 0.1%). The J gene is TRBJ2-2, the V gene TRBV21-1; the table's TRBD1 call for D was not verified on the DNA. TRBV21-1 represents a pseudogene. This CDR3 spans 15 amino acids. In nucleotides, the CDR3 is TGTGCCGAACTGGGAGAGGTCTATTGGTCCGGGGAGCTGTTTTTT. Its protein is CAELGEVYWSGELFF.

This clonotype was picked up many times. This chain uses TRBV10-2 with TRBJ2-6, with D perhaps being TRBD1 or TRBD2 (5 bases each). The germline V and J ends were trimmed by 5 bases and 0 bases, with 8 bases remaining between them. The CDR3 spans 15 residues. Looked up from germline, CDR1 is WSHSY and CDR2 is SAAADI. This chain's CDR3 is CASSRDLSGANVLTF. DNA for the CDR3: TGCGCCAGCAGTAGGGACCTCTCTGGGGCCAACGTCCTGACTTTC.

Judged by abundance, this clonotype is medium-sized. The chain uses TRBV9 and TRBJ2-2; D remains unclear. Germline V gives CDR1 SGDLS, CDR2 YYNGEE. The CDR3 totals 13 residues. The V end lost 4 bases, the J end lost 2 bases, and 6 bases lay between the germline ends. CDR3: CASSRRNTGELFF. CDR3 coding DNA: TGTGCCAGCAGCCGACGAAACACCGGGGAGCTGTTTTTT. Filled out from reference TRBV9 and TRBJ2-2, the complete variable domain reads DSGVTQTPKHLITATGQRVTLRCSPRSGDLSVYWYQQSLDQGLQFLIQYYNGEERAKGNILERFSAQQFPDLHSELNLSSLELGDSALYFCASSRRNTGELFFGEGSRLTVL.

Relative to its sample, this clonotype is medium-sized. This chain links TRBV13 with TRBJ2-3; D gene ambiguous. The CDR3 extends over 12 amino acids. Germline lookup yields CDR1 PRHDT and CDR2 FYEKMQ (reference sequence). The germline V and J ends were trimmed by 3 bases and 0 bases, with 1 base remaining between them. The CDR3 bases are TGTGCCAGCAGCTTTAGCACAGATACGCAGTATTTT. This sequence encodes CASSFSTDTQYF.

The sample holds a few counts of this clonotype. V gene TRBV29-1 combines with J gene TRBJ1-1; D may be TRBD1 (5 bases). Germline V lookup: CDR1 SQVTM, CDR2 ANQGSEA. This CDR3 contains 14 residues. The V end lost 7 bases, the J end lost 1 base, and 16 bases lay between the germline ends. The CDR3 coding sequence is TGCAGCGCCCAAAGCCGGGGGGGGAACACTGAAGCTTTCTTT. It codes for CSAQSRGGNTEAFF.

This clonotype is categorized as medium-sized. The DNA of the CDR3 is TGTGCCAGCAGCCAAGACAGGGGCGCTTGGGCTTTCTTT. Protein: CASSQDRGAWAFF. The gene calls are TRBV4-2 and TRBJ1-1; a weak D match, TRBD1 (6 bases). This CDR3 is 13 amino acids long. V was trimmed by 0 bases and J by 11 bases, leaving 13 bases between them. Per the germline V gene, CDR1 is LGHNA and CDR2 is YNFKEQ.

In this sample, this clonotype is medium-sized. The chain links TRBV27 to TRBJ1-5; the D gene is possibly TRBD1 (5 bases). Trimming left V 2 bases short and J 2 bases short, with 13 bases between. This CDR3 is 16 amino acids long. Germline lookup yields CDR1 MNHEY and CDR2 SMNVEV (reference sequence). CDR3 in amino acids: CASSLDGGGRNQPQHF. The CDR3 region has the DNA TGTGCCAGCAGTTTAGACGGGGGTGGTCGCAATCAGCCCCAGCATTTT.